This TCR beta chain was observed in a study of blood T cell repertoires in COVID-19 (TCRdb year 2020). In terms of the full investigation: Samples from collaborators originated in the United States, Italy and Spain and spanned both the acute and convalescent phases of COVID-19. The material from the prospective study consisted of cDNA or gDNA derived from T cells, B-cell-depleted T cells, or PBMCs. The dataset comprised deeply sampled blood TCRbeta repertoires from subjects exposed to, actively infected with, or recovered from COVID-19. The repertoires were made available in a free public database intended to serve as a resource for research on the immune response to SARS-CoV-2. Samples were obtained from the ongoing ImmuneRACE study (first 160 participants) and from about 1,300 subjects provided by 6 global collaborators. A de-identified subject ID, COVID-19 status, age in years and sex were almost always included in the sample metadata. Where HLA class I and class II types were available, the types were taken from metadata supplied by the sample provider, not from assay-based typing.

TCRbeta CDR3 regions were amplified from genomic DNA using the immunoSEQ Assay, a bias-controlled multiplex PCR. The authors' pipeline ran thus. The number of nucleated cells in each sample was estimated from the amplification of reference gene primers within the assay. Sequence reads were collapsed and filtered to measure the absolute abundance of every unique TCRbeta CDR3 rearrangement. For each sample, productive Simpson clonality was calculated as the square root of Simpson's diversity index across productive rearrangements. Imported from immuneACCESS, the table was reduced by TCRdb to in-frame sequences with V and J called. These copies leave out some clones; in studies compared against another copy, an unresolved V gene accounts for under half, and the cause of the remainder is not known. That table furnishes V, J and clone size, whereas the DNA furnished D and trimming. This sample has 110,000 to 150,000 clones in its table, and 75% to 90% of those were observed once. About 1.8% of the sample rests with the top ten.

The CDR3 measures 15 amino acids from cysteine to phenylalanine. The read is trimmed to its CDR3 DNA, 45 bases read in frame from base 1. Per the germline V gene, MNHNS is the CDR1 and SASEGT is the CDR2. Whole blood was collected in K2EDTA tubes by collaborating institutions according to the institutions' own protocols. For TCRbeta analysis, collaborator samples were shipped as frozen whole blood, as isolated PBMCs, or as DNA extracted from either sample type. The research as a whole found: How much clinical and demographic metadata was included differed by source and by participant, and the metadata was provided uncurated.

This clone appeared once. No antigen is known for it. One end of the junction does not line up with germline, which may come from a read error. The sequence was obtained from a woman in her forties or fifties with acute or convalescent COVID-19. Input material: peripheral blood. Recombination connected TRBV6-1 to TRBJ1-1; 7 of the junction bases match TRBD1. CDR3 reads: CASREVEGGGTEAFF. DNA sequence: TGTGCCAGCAGAGAAGTAGAAGGGGGCGGGACTGAAGCTTTCTTT.